This TCR beta chain is from a study of shared clonotypes between healthy human individuals. There are 14 residues in the CDR3. CDR1 is MNHNS, CDR2 SASEGT, per germline. With 1 base removed from V and 1 base from J, the gap between germline ends came to 7 bases. The repertoire was sequenced with immunoSEQ multiplex PCR; TCRdb's copy has only in-frame clones and lacks some. The table records some 2.3 million clones, 93% of them present only once. This clonotype was obtained from a man aged 18 to 35 in good health. Some clones in this sample may be carry-over from other donors' samples. The V call is TRBV6-1, the J call TRBJ1-1; D gene uncertain. Sequencing used naive CD4+ T cells from PBMCs. Stated subset: CD45RA+ positively selected. The CDR3 spells CASSEVAANTEAFF. CDR3 sequence (DNA): TGTGCCAGCAGTGAAGTTGCTGCGAACACTGAAGCTTTCTTT.